The T cell receptor beta chain described here comes from a study of neurological immune-mediated disorders. Looking at the study overall: Of the multiple sclerosis patients, some 35 in total, roughly 30 were relapsing-remitting and 3 were secondary progressive. Study-level findings and limits: One related-CDR3 cluster, found by phylogenetic grouping, held repertoires of 18 of 34 multiple sclerosis patients and is a possible signature.

The cDNA was synthesized by means of template-switch 5'RACE, which was carried out with 10-nucleotide random UMIs. In TCRdb, the 5' RACE reads were re-called with MiXCR into one record per CDR3 protein. Of roughly 74,000 distinct CDR3 sequences detected, roughly 5% appear once; the ten largest clones hold just under 7.5%. This clonotype occurred many times. Its specificity is unknown. The sample was PBMCs. The sequence was obtained from a man between 18 and 29 years old with multiple sclerosis.

CDR3 in amino acids: CASSFGGTGEETQYF. CDR3 nucleotides: TGTGCCAGCAGTTTTGGGGGAACAGGGGAGGAGACCCAGTACTTC. The chain recombines TRBV12-3 or TRBV12-4 with TRBJ2-5, with 7 bases that match TRBD1. The ends lost 3 bases at V and 5 bases at J; junction bases unmatched: 9. The CDR3 is made up of 15 amino acids.